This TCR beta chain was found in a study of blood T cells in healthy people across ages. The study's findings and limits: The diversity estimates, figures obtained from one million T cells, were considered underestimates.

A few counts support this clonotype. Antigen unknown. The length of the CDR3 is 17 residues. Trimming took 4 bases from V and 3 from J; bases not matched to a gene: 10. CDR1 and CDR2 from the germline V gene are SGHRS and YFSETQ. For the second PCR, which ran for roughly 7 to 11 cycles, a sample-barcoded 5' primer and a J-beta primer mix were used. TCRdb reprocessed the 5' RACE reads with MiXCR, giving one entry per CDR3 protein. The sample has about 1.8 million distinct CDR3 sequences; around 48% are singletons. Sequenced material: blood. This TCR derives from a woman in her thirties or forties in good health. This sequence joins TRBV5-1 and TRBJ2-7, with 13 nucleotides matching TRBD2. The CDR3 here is CASSRGMGTSGDYEQYF. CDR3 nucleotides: TGCGCCAGCAGCCGGGGGATGGGGACTAGCGGGGACTACGAGCAGTACTTC.